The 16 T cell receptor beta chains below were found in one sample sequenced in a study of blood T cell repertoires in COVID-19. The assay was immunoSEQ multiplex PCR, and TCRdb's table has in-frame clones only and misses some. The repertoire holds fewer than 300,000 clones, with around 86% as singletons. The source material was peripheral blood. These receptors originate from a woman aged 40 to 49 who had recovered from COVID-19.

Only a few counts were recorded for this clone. CDR3 nucleotide sequence: TGTGCCAGCAGCCCTAGAGCAGACTATTTGGTCGTGGGAAACACCATATATTTT. It specifies CASSPRADYLVVGNTIYF. The V and J genes are TRBV7-2 and TRBJ1-3; D gene unclear. The V end was cut by 5 bases, the J end by 4 bases, with 24 bases between. Germline V CDR1 and CDR2: SGHTA, FQGNSA. This CDR3 has 18 residues.

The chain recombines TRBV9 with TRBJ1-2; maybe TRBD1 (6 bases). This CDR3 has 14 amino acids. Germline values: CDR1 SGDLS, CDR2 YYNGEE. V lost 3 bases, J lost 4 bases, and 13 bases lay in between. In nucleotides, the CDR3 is TGTGCCAGCAGCGATACAGGGAGCGGCTATGGCTACACCTTC. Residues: CASSDTGSGYGYTF.

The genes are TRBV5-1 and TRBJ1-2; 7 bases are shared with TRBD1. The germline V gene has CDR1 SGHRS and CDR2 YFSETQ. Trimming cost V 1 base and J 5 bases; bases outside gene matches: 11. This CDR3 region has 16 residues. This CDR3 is CASSLTLLQTGYGYTF. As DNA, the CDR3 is TGCGCCAGCAGCTTGACCTTACTACAGACAGGGTATGGCTACACCTTC.

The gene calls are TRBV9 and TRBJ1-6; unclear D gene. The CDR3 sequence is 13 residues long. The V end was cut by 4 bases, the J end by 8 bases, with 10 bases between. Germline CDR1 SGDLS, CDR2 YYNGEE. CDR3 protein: CASSPRLDSPLHF. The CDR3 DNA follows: TGTGCCAGCAGCCCACGACTTGATTCACCCCTCCACTTT.

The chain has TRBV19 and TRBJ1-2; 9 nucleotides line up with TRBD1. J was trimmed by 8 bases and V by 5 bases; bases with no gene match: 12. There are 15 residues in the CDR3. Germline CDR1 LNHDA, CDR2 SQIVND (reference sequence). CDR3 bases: TGTGCCAGTAGTCCAAGGGGGACAGGGTCCGGCGGCTACACCTTC. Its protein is CASSPRGTGSGGYTF.

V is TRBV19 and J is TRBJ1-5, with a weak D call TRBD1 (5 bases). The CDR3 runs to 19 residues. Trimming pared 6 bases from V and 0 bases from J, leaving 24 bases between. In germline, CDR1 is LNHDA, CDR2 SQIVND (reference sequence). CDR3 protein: CASSPGVRLRDYSNQPQHF. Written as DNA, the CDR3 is TGTGCCAGTAGCCCTGGTGTACGGCTCAGGGACTATAGCAATCAGCCCCAGCATTTT.

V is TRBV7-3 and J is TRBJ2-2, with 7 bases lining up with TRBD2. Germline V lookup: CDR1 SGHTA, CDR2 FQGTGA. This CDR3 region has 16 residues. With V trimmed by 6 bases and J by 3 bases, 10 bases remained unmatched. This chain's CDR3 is CASSYRAGPYTGELFF. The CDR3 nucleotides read TGTGCCAGCAGTTACCGAGCGGGGCCTTACACCGGGGAGCTGTTTTTT.

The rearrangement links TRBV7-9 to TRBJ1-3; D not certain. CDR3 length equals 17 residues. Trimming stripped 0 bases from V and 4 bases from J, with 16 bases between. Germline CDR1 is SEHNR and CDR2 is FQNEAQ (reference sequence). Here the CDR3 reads CASSLARASGRGNTIYF. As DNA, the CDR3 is TGTGCCAGCAGCTTAGCGAGAGCCTCAGGCCGAGGAAACACCATATATTTT.

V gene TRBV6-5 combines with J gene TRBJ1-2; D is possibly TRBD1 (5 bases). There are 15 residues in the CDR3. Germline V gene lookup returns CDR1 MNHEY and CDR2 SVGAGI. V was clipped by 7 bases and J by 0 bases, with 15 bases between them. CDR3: CASTSAGGSNYGYTF. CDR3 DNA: TGTGCCAGCACCAGCGCGGGGGGGTCTAACTATGGCTACACCTTC.

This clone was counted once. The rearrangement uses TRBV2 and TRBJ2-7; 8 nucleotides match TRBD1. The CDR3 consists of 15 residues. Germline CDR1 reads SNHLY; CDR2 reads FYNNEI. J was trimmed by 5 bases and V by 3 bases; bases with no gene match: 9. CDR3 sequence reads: CASSDPGTGRHEQYF. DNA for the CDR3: TGTGCCAGCAGTGACCCCGGGACAGGAAGGCACGAGCAGTACTTC.

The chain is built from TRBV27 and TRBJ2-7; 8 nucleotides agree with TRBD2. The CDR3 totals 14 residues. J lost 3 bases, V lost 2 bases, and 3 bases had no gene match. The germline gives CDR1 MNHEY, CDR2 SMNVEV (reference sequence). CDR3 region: CASSLSGGIYEQYF. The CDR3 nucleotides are TGTGCCAGCAGTTTAAGCGGGGGAATCTACGAGCAGTACTTC.

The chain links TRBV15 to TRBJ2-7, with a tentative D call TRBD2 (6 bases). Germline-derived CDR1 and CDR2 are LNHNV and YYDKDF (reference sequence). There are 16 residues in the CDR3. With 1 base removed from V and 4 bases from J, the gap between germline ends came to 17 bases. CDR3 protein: CATSRGTGGYLYEQYF. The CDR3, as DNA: TGTGCCACCAGCAGAGGTACCGGAGGGTACTTGTACGAGCAGTACTTC.

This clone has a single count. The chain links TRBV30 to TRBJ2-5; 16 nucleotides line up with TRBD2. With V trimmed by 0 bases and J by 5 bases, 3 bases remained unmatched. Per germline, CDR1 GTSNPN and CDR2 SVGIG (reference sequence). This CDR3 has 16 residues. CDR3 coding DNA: TGTGCCTGGAGTGTTGGGACTAGCGGGGGGGCGGAGACCCAGTACTTC. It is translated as CAWSVGTSGGAETQYF. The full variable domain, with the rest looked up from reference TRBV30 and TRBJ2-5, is SQTIHQWPATLVQPVGSPLSLECTVEGTSNPNLYWYRQAAGRGLQLLFYSVGIGQISSEVPQNLSASRPQDRQFILSSKKLLLSDSGFYLCAWSVGTSGGAETQYFGPGTRLLVL.

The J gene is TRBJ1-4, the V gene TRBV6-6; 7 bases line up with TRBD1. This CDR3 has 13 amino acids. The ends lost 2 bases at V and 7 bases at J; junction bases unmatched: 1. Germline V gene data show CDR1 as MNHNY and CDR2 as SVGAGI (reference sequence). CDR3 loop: CASSYRDSEKLFF. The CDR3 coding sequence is TGTGCCAGCAGTTACCGGGACAGTGAAAAACTGTTTTTT.

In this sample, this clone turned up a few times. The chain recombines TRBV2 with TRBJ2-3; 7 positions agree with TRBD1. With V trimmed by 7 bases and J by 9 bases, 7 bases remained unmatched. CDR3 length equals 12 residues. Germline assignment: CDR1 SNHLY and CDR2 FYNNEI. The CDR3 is CASTTTGATQYF. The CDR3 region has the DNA TGTGCCAGCACCACTACAGGGGCCACGCAGTATTTT.

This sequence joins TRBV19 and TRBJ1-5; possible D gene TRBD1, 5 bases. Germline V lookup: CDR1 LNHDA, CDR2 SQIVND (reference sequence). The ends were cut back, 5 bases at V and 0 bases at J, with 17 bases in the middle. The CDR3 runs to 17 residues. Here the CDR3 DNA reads TGTGCCAGTAGTGGTGGGGCCGCCAGGCCTAGCAATCAGCCCCAGCATTTT. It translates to CASSGGAARPSNQPQHF.